One and the same sample provided the 29 T cell receptor beta chains below, sequenced in a study of cytomegalovirus exposure and HLA in healthy donors. Profiled with immunoSEQ multiplex PCR; TCRdb holds only in-frame clones, not every one. Of tens of thousands of clones in the sample, 90% to 96% were seen once. Sequencing input: PBMCs. The receptor set was obtained from a man between 18 and 29 years old in good health and CMV-seropositive.

This clone was detected once. V usage is TRBV2 and J usage is TRBJ2-7; TRBD1 aligns across 7 bases. The V and J ends lost 1 base and 6 bases, in that order; junction bases with no gene match: 12. This CDR3 contains 16 residues. Germline CDR1 is SNHLY and CDR2 is FYNNEI. The CDR3 DNA follows: TGTGCCAGCAGTGAAGGGCGTGGACAGGCTCCTGGCGAGCAGTACTTC. Translated, it gives CASSEGRGQAPGEQYF.

V and J are TRBV11-3 and TRBJ1-1; D ambiguous. Germline V lookup: CDR1 SGHNT, CDR2 YENEEA. V was shortened by 1 base and J by 3 bases, with 6 bases between the two germline ends. CDR3 length: 13 residues. This CDR3 is CASSLGGDTEAFF. DNA for the CDR3: TGTGCCAGCAGCTTAGGCGGCGACACTGAAGCTTTCTTT.

The chain joins TRBV18 to TRBJ2-3; TRBD2 matches 13 bases. The CDR3 spans 16 residues. V gave up 6 bases and J gave up 3 bases; unmatched junction bases: 6. The germline V gene has CDR1 KGHSH and CDR2 LQKENI. CDR3 sequence: CASSPRLAGGTDTQYF. The CDR3 DNA reads as TGTGCCAGCTCGCCGCGACTAGCGGGAGGTACAGATACGCAGTATTTT.

This clone was observed once. The chain joins TRBV7-2 to TRBJ1-1; 7 bases match TRBD1. Looked up from germline, CDR1 is SGHTA and CDR2 is FQGNSA. V lost 5 bases and J lost 7; bases outside the gene matches: 4. CDR3 length: 12 residues. CDR3 DNA: TGTGCCAGCAGCATATACAGGGGTGAAGCTTTCTTT. It specifies CASSIYRGEAFF.

V is TRBV28 and J is TRBJ1-5, with no clear D. The CDR3 has 15 amino acids. The V end lost 2 bases, the J end lost 5 bases, and 13 bases lay between the germline ends. CDR1 and CDR2 from the germline V gene are MDHEN and SYDVKM. CDR3 sequence reads: CASSLALSVYQPQHF. DNA for the CDR3: TGTGCCAGCAGTTTAGCTCTGAGTGTCTATCAGCCCCAGCATTTT.

The V call is TRBV7-9, the J call TRBJ1-2; 7 nucleotides line up with TRBD1. The V segment lost 3 bases and the J segment 3 bases; nucleotides outside the gene matches: 10. Germline V gene sequence: CDR1 SEHNR, CDR2 FQNEAQ (reference sequence). The CDR3 is made up of 16 amino acids. The CDR3 sequence: CASSFLGDRDYYGYTF. In nucleotides, the CDR3 is TGTGCCAGCAGCTTCTTAGGCGACAGGGACTACTATGGCTACACCTTC.

The chain employs TRBV27 and TRBJ2-2, with 11 bases aligning to TRBD1. The CDR3 length is 19 residues. After removal of 6 bases from V and 3 bases from J, the junction contained 15 bases not matched to a gene. The germline gives CDR1 MNHEY, CDR2 SMNVEV (reference sequence). CDR3: CASRNVGTGGRRYTGELFF. The CDR3 DNA reads TGTGCCAGCAGAAACGTCGGGACAGGGGGGAGGCGGTACACCGGGGAGCTGTTTTTT.

The chain recombines TRBV30 with TRBJ1-2; D ambiguous. Germline CDR1 GTSNPN, CDR2 SVGIG (reference sequence). The V end was cut by 0 bases, the J end by 4 bases, with 9 bases between. The CDR3 contains 13 residues. CDR3 DNA sequence: TGTGCCTGGAGTGTACTCCAGGTCTATGGCTACACCTTC. Translation gives CAWSVLQVYGYTF. Variable domain in full (rest from reference TRBV30 and TRBJ1-2): SQTIHQWPATLVQPVGSPLSLECTVEGTSNPNLYWYRQAAGRGLQLLFYSVGIGQISSEVPQNLSASRPQDRQFILSSKKLLLSDSGFYLCAWSVLQVYGYTFGSGTRLTVV.

This chain uses TRBV4-1 with TRBJ2-7; tentative D call: TRBD1 (7 bases). This CDR3 has 16 residues. Per germline, CDR1 MGHRA and CDR2 YSYEKL. Trimming removed 1 base from V and 3 bases from J, with 16 bases in between. The CDR3 nucleotides are TGCGCCAGCAGCCAAGCCCAGGGGCAGGGGGGCTACGAGCAGTACTTC. Protein sequence: CASSQAQGQGGYEQYF.

The CDR3 region is CASCPGNTEAFF. CDR3 DNA sequence: TGTGCCAGTTGTCCGGGGAACACTGAAGCTTTCTTT. The gene calls are TRBV19 and TRBJ1-1; D is unclear. Trimming pared 8 bases from V and 1 base from J, leaving 8 bases between. The CDR3 runs to 12 residues. Germline CDR1 and CDR2: LNHDA and SQIVND (reference sequence).

The gene calls are TRBV28 and TRBJ2-3; D may be TRBD1 (6 bases). CDR1 and CDR2 from the germline V gene are MDHEN and SYDVKM. The CDR3 length is 16 residues. Trimming removed 3 bases from V and 3 bases from J, with 16 bases in between. The CDR3 loop is CASSFPVAGTTDTQYF. In nucleotides, the CDR3 is TGTGCCAGCAGTTTCCCTGTCGCAGGGACAACAGATACGCAGTATTTT.

In DNA form, the CDR3 reads TGTGCCAGTAGTATAGATGGGAGCTCCTCCGGCTACACCTTC. Its protein is CASSIDGSSSGYTF. This chain uses TRBV19 with TRBJ1-2; D gene ambiguous. Germline V gene sequence: CDR1 LNHDA, CDR2 SQIVND (reference sequence). The CDR3 length is 14 residues. Trimming removed 0 bases from V and 8 bases from J, with 13 bases in between.

This chain connects TRBV30 to TRBJ2-2; the match to TRBD2 covers 13 bases. V was clipped by 3 bases and J by 5 bases; unmatched bases: 6. The CDR3 covers 16 residues. Germline V lookup: CDR1 GTSNPN, CDR2 SVGIG (reference sequence). The CDR3 reads CAWSQGLAGSTGELFF. The CDR3 DNA follows: TGTGCCTGGAGCCAGGGACTAGCGGGATCAACCGGGGAGCTGTTTTTT.

The V call is TRBV27, the J call TRBJ2-5, with 8 bases matching TRBD1. Germline CDR1 MNHEY, CDR2 SMNVEV (reference sequence). V trimming: 4 bases; J trimming: 13 bases; junction bases outside the gene matches: 11. The CDR3 has 13 amino acids. The DNA of the CDR3 is TGTGCCAGCAGTTCCCGGGACAGGAATCTCCGGTACTTC. Translated: CASSSRDRNLRYF.

The V gene is TRBV27, the J gene TRBJ2-1; 10 nucleotides align to TRBD2. The germline CDR1 and CDR2 sequences are MNHEY and SMNVEV (reference sequence). With 4 bases clipped from V and 8 bases from J, the junction kept 8 bases outside the gene matches. The CDR3 runs to 15 residues. CDR3 sequence reads: CASSSPSGRGYEQFF. In nucleotides, the CDR3 is TGTGCCAGCAGTTCACCTAGCGGGAGAGGGTATGAGCAGTTCTTC.

CDR3 nucleotides: TGTGCCAGCAGCCCCAAGCTAGCGGGAGGGCCCTACGAGCAGTACTTC. It translates to CASSPKLAGGPYEQYF. The chain uses TRBV13 and TRBJ2-7; TRBD2 matches 12 bases. CDR3 length: 16 residues. The germline CDR1 and CDR2 sequences are PRHDT and FYEKMQ (reference sequence). Trimming cost V 5 bases and J 2 bases; bases outside gene matches: 7.

V usage is TRBV5-1 and J usage is TRBJ2-5, with D perhaps matching TRBD2 (5 bases). The germline V and J ends were trimmed by 3 bases and 6 bases, with 15 bases remaining between them. The CDR3 sequence is 14 residues long. Looked up from germline, CDR1 is SGHRS and CDR2 is YFSETQ. The CDR3, as DNA: TGCGCCAGCAGCTATTCCCACGGGGTGCAGACCCAGTACTTC. Encoded protein: CASSYSHGVQTQYF.

The chain has TRBV28 and TRBJ1-1, with a possible D match to TRBD1 (6 bases). The CDR3 is 14 residues long. The V end lost 8 bases, the J end lost 3 bases, and 16 bases lay between the germline ends. Germline V gene sequence: CDR1 MDHEN, CDR2 SYDVKM. The CDR3 is CASGVGGTDTEAFF. The CDR3 bases are TGTGCCAGCGGCGTAGGGGGTACGGACACTGAAGCTTTCTTT. Based on the CDR3 plus reference TRBV28 and TRBJ1-1, the full variable domain is DVKVTQSSRYLVKRTGEKVFLECVQDMDHENMFWYRQDPGLGLRLIYFSYDVKMKEKGDIPEGYSVSREKKERFSLILESASTNQTSMYLCASGVGGTDTEAFFGQGTRLTVV.

The CDR3 loop reads CASSPVARGGSSSYNEQFF. CDR3 sequence (DNA): TGTGCCAGCAGCCCCGTGGCGCGGGGCGGATCCAGCTCCTACAATGAGCAGTTCTTC. This chain uses TRBV7-6 with TRBJ2-1, with D perhaps TRBD2 (6 bases). Germline loops: CDR1 SGHVS, CDR2 FNYEAQ. With 5 bases removed from V and 0 bases from J, the gap between germline ends came to 23 bases. The CDR3 loop spans 19 amino acids.

This chain joins TRBV19 and TRBJ2-3, with 8 nucleotides matching TRBD1. Germline loops: CDR1 LNHDA, CDR2 SQIVND (reference sequence). V shed 3 bases and J 3 bases; nucleotides not matched to a gene: 2. The length of the CDR3 is 14 residues. CDR3 coding DNA: TGTGCCAGTAGTATCCAGGGGGCAACAGATACGCAGTATTTT. It encodes CASSIQGATDTQYF.

The genes are TRBV2 and TRBJ2-3; 10 positions match TRBD2. J gave up 6 bases and V 5 bases, and 11 bases lay outside the gene matches. The CDR3 consists of 16 residues. Looked up from germline, CDR1 is SNHLY and CDR2 is FYNNEI. The DNA for the CDR3 is TGTGCCAGCAGTCCGGGACTAGCGAAACCGGTGGATACGCAGTATTTT. Protein sequence: CASSPGLAKPVDTQYF.

The J gene is TRBJ2-3, the V gene TRBV5-1, with 10 bases lining up with TRBD2. The germline gives CDR1 SGHRS, CDR2 YFSETQ. CDR3 length: 15 residues. Trimming at V came to 3 bases and at J to 6 bases, leaving 7 bases not matched to a gene. The CDR3 reads CASSSALAGDDTQYF. The CDR3 nucleotides read TGCGCCAGCAGCTCCGCCCTAGCGGGAGACGATACGCAGTATTTT. The entire variable domain, with the rest obtained from reference TRBV5-1 and TRBJ2-3, is as follows: KAGVTQTPRYLIKTRGQQVTLSCSPISGHRSVSWYQQTPGQGLQFLFEYFSETQRNKGNFPGRFSGRQFSNSRSEMNVSTLELGDSALYLCASSSALAGDDTQYFGPGTRLTVL.

The chain links TRBV4-1 to TRBJ1-5; 7 nucleotides match TRBD1. Losses at the gene ends were 1 base for V and 11 bases for J; bases not matched to a gene: 14. This CDR3 is 16 amino acids long. From germline, CDR1 is MGHRA and CDR2 YSYEKL. The CDR3 DNA reads TGCGCCAGCAGCCAAGGAGGGTGGCAGGGGGGAGAGGCCCAGCATTTT. Protein: CASSQGGWQGGEAQHF.

The chain carries TRBV7-2 and TRBJ1-2, with a weak D call TRBD1 (6 bases). This CDR3 has 14 amino acids. V shed 5 bases and J shed 3 bases, with 13 bases lying between them. From germline, CDR1 is SGHTA and CDR2 FQGNSA. The CDR3 bases are TGTGCCAGCAGCCCCCGGGGGGGCGACTATGGCTACACCTTC. Translated, it gives CASSPRGGDYGYTF. The complete variable domain, with remaining parts taken from reference TRBV7-2 and TRBJ1-2, reads GAGVSQSPSNKVTEKGKDVELRCDPISGHTALYWYRQSLGQGLEFLIYFQGNSAPDKSGLPSDRFSAERTGGSVSTLTIQRTQQEDSAVYLCASSPRGGDYGYTFGSGTRLTVV.

This clone was seen only once. This chain uses TRBV15 with TRBJ1-2; 7 bases are a match to TRBD1. The CDR3 loop spans 16 amino acids. Trimming at V came to 0 bases and at J to 11 bases, leaving 15 bases not matched to a gene. Germline V gene data show CDR1 as LNHNV and CDR2 as YYDKDF (reference sequence). The CDR3 sequence is CATSRDFGQAPDWYTF. CDR3 DNA: TGTGCCACCAGCAGAGACTTCGGACAGGCACCGGACTGGTACACCTTC.

This chain joins TRBV25-1 and TRBJ2-3; D ambiguous. There are 15 residues in the CDR3. V lost 3 bases and J 2 bases, leaving 12 bases between the germline ends. Germline CDR1 and CDR2: MGHDK and SYGVNS. CDR3 nucleotide sequence: TGTGCCAGCAGTGATATGCAGCGACCCACAGATACGCAGTATTTT. Encoded protein: CASSDMQRPTDTQYF.

The V call is TRBV30, the J call TRBJ2-7; TRBD1 matches at 9 bases. The CDR3 spans 15 residues. Germline CDR1 is GTSNPN and CDR2 is SVGIG (reference sequence). Germline trimming cut 4 bases from V and 2 bases from J; bases unmatched to any gene: 9. The CDR3 DNA sequence: TGTGCCTGGATTCCCCCCGGGACAGGGCCCTACGAGCAGTACTTC. It specifies CAWIPPGTGPYEQYF.

Concerning this clone: This same CDR3 is encoded by further DNA sequences in the sample. V is TRBV6-5 and J is TRBJ1-2; tentative D call: TRBD1 (5 bases). Trimming shortened V by 2 bases and J by 2 bases, and 6 bases separated the two germline ends. This CDR3 has 13 residues. Germline CDR1 and CDR2: MNHEY and SVGAGI. Written as DNA, the CDR3 is TGTGCCAGCAGTTACGACAGAAACTATGGCTACACCTTC. This translates into CASSYDRNYGYTF.

The V gene is TRBV5-1, the J gene TRBJ1-2; TRBD1 is a possible D gene (5 bases). Germline CDR1 is SGHRS and CDR2 is YFSETQ. The germline V and J ends were trimmed by 2 bases and 4 bases, with 9 bases remaining between them. The CDR3 consists of 13 residues. CDR3 DNA sequence: TGCGCCAGCAGCTTCTCAGGGTCCTATGGCTACACCTTC. Protein product: CASSFSGSYGYTF.